Below, 3 T cell receptor beta chains from the same sample are listed, as sequenced in a study of beta chain features in type 1 diabetes. What was sequenced were expressed TCRB transcripts, since all of the isolated RNA had been reverse transcribed. Here immunoSEQ multiplex PCR was the method, and the copy in TCRdb shows in-frame clones only, minus some. The sample has around 240,000 clones; over 65% are singletons. The sample taken for sequencing was naive CD4+ T cells from blood. These receptors were taken from a man aged 30 to 45 in good health.

The gene calls are TRBV6-5 and TRBJ1-2; the D gene is possibly TRBD1 (5 bases). V lost 6 bases to trimming and J lost 4 bases, with 12 bases between them. CDR1 and CDR2 (germline): MNHEY, SVGAGI. The CDR3 spans 13 residues. CDR3 in DNA: TGTGCCAGCAGCCTCGGGGGGGGCTATGGCTACACCTTC. Protein sequence: CASSLGGGYGYTF.

The rearrangement joins TRBV4-1 to TRBJ2-1, with unresolved D. Trimming removed 6 bases at V and 0 bases at J, with 21 bases between. The CDR3 runs 18 residues. CDR1 is MGHRA and CDR2 is YSYEKL in the germline V gene. The CDR3 loop is CASSLIPHTTLSYNEQFF. The CDR3 DNA is TGCGCCAGCAGTCTGATACCCCACACGACCCTCTCCTACAATGAGCAGTTCTTC.

This chain connects TRBV25-1 to TRBJ1-1, with D possibly TRBD1 on 5 matching bases. Deletions cut 2 bases from V and 4 bases from J, with 14 bases between. This CDR3 has 15 residues. CDR1 MGHDK and CDR2 SYGVNS come from the germline V gene. CDR3 amino acids: CASSETRVLGTEAFF. The CDR3 coding sequence is TGTGCCAGCAGTGAAACCAGGGTGTTAGGCACTGAAGCTTTCTTT. Together with reference TRBV25-1 and TRBJ1-1, the CDR3 gives the full variable domain: EADIYQTPRYLVIGTGKKITLECSQTMGHDKMYWYQQDPGMELHLIHYSYGVNSTEKGDLSSESTVSRIRTEHFPLTLESARPSHTSQYLCASSETRVLGTEAFFGQGTRLTVV.